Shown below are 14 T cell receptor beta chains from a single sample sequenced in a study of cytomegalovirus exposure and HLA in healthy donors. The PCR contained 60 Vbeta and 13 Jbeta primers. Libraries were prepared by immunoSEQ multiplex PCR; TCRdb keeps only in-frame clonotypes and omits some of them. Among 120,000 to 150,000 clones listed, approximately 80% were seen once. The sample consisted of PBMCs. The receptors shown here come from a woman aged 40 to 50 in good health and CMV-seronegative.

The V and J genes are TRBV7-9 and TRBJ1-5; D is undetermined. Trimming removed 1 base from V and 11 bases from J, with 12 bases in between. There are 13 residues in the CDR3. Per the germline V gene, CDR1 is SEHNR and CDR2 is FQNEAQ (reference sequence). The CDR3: CASSLDGRDAQHF. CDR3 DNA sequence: TGTGCCAGCAGCTTAGATGGGCGCGATGCCCAGCATTTT.

CDR3 residues: CASSLQHDRLNYGYTF. CDR3 bases: TGTGCCAGCAGCTTACAGCACGACAGGCTGAATTATGGCTACACCTTC. This chain joins TRBV7-2 and TRBJ1-2; weak D call: TRBD1 (6 bases). Looked up from germline, CDR1 is SGHTA and CDR2 is FQGNSA. V was trimmed by 2 bases and J by 5 bases, leaving 18 bases between them. The CDR3 is made up of 16 amino acids.

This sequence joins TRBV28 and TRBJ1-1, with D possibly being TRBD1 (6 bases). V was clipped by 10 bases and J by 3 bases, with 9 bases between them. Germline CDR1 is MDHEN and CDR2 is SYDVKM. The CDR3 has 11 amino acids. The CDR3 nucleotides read TGTGCCACCGGACAGCACACTGAAGCTTTCTTT. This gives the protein CATGQHTEAFF.

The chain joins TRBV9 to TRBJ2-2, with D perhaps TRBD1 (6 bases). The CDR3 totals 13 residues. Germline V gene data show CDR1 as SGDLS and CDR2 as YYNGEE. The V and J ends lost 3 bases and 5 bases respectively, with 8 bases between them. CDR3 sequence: CASSAGDTGELFF. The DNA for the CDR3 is TGTGCCAGCAGCGCAGGGGATACCGGGGAGCTGTTTTTT.

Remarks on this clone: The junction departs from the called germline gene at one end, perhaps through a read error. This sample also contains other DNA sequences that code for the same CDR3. The CDR3 protein is CASSSPGTGRFEQYF. The CDR3 bases are TGCGCCAGCAGTTCTCCCGGGACAGGGCGGTTCGAGCAGTACTTC. The V call is TRBV6-5, the J call TRBJ2-7, with 9 nucleotides matching TRBD1. CDR1 is MNHEY and CDR2 is SVGAGI in the germline V gene. The CDR3 sequence is 15 residues long.

DNA for the CDR3: TGTGCCAGTACCCGACAGGGATCGGGCGAGCAGTACTTC. Amino acids: CASTRQGSGEQYF. This sequence joins TRBV2 and TRBJ2-7, with 7 bases identical to TRBD1. CDR1 and CDR2 (germline): SNHLY, FYNNEI. The V gene end was trimmed by 9 bases and the J gene end by 6 bases; junction bases not matched to a gene: 11. CDR3 length: 13 amino acids.

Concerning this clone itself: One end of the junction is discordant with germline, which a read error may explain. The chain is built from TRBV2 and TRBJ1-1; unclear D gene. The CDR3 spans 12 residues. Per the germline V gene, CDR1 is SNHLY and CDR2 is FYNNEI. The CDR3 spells CASSEERSTYPF. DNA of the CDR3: TGTGCCAGCAGTGAAGAGAGGTCCACATACCCCTTT.

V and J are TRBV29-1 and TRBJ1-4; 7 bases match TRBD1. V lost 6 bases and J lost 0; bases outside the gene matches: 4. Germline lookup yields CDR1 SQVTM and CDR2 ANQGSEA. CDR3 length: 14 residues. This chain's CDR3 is CSVGDRATNEKLFF. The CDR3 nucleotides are TGCAGCGTAGGAGACAGGGCAACTAATGAAAAACTGTTTTTT. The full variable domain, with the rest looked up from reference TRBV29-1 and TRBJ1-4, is SAVISQKPSRDICQRGTSLTIQCQVDSQVTMMFWYRQQPGQSLTLIATANQGSEATYESGFVIDKFPISRPNLTFSTLTVSNMSPEDSSIYLCSVGDRATNEKLFFGSGTQLSVL.

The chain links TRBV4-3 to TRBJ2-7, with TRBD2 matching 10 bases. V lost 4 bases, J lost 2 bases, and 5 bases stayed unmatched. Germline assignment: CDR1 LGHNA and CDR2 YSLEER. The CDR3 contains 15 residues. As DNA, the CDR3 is TGCGCCAGCAGCCCCGAGCGGGAGGGAACCTACGAGCAGTACTTC. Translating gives CASSPEREGTYEQYF.

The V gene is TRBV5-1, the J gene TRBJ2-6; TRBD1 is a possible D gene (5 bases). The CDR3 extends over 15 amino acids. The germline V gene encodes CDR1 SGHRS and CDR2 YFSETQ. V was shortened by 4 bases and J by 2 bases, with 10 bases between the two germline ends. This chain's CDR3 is CASSMSGPGANVLTF. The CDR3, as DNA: TGCGCCAGCAGCATGTCAGGGCCTGGGGCCAACGTCCTGACTTTC.

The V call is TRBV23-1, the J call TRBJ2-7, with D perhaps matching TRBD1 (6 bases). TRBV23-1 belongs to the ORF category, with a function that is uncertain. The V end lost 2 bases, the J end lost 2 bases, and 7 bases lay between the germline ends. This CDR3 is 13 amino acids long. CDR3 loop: CASSQHRAYEQYF. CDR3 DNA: TGCGCCAGCAGTCAACACAGGGCCTACGAGCAGTACTTC.

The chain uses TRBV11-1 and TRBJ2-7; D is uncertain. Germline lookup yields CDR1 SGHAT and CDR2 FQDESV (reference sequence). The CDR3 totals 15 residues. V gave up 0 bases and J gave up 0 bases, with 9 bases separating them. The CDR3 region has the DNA TGTGCCAGCAGCTTAGCAGTGGCAGTCTCCTACGAGCAGTACTTC. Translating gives CASSLAVAVSYEQYF.

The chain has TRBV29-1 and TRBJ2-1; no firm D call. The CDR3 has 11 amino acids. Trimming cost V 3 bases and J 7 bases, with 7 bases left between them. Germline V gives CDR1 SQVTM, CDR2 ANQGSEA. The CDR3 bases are TGCAGCGTTGATCTATTGAATGAGCAGTTCTTC. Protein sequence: CSVDLLNEQFF.

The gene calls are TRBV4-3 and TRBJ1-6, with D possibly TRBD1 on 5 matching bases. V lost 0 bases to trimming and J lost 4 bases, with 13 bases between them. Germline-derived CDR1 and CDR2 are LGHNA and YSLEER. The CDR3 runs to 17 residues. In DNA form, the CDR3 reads TGCGCCAGCAGCCAAGATAAGGGGTCAGGGTATAATTCACCCCTCCACTTT. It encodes CASSQDKGSGYNSPLHF.